Following are 4 T cell receptor beta chains from one sample sequenced in a study of cytomegalovirus exposure and HLA in healthy donors. The PCR used 60 Vbeta and 13 Jbeta primers. Profiled with immunoSEQ multiplex PCR; TCRdb holds only in-frame clones, not every one. The data contain 120,000 to 150,000 clones, around 59% of them singletons. Sequencing was carried out using PBMCs. These receptors came from a male donor in good health and CMV-seronegative.

The rearrangement joins TRBV4-2 to TRBJ2-3, with 7 bases fitting TRBD1. The CDR3 loop spans 16 amino acids. Germline loops: CDR1 LGHNA, CDR2 YNFKEQ. V was pared by 3 bases and J by 4 bases, with 10 bases of the junction left unmatched. Here the CDR3 DNA reads TGTGCCAGCAGCCACCTCGAGGGGGCGCCCCCAGATACGCAGTATTTT. Translating it yields CASSHLEGAPPDTQYF.

The sample holds a few counts of this clone. The V call is TRBV4-3, the J call TRBJ2-7; TRBD2 agrees at 8 bases. Germline V CDR1 and CDR2: LGHNA, YSLEER. This CDR3 has 17 amino acids. V was clipped by 4 bases and J by 3 bases; unmatched bases: 14. Here the CDR3 reads CASSPRRTSPEDYEQYF. CDR3 nucleotides: TGCGCCAGCAGCCCTCGGAGGACTAGCCCAGAAGACTACGAGCAGTACTTC.

This sequence joins TRBV28 and TRBJ1-5, with 10 nucleotides matching TRBD1. The CDR3 consists of 14 residues. CDR1 MDHEN and CDR2 SYDVKM come from the germline V gene. V was clipped by 6 bases and J by 7 bases; unmatched bases: 6. The CDR3 bases are TGTGCCAGCAGGGGGACAGGGGAATTCCAGCCCCAGCATTTT. Encoded protein: CASRGTGEFQPQHF. The whole variable domain, remainder taken from reference TRBV28 and TRBJ1-5, is DVKVTQSSRYLVKRTGEKVFLECVQDMDHENMFWYRQDPGLGLRLIYFSYDVKMKEKGDIPEGYSVSREKKERFSLILESASTNQTSMYLCASRGTGEFQPQHFGDGTRLSIL.

This chain links TRBV10-1 with TRBJ2-7; 12 positions agree with TRBD2. The germline V gene has CDR1 WNHNN and CDR2 SYGVQD (reference sequence). The V gene end was trimmed by 5 bases and the J gene end by 6 bases; junction bases not matched to a gene: 5. This CDR3 contains 14 residues. CDR3 region: CASSPSGGAVEQYF. In nucleotides, the CDR3 is TGCGCCAGCAGTCCTAGCGGGGGGGCCGTCGAGCAGTACTTC.